The rows below give T cell receptor beta chains drawn from one sample of a study of T-cell memory formation after mild COVID-19. TCRdb ran MiXCR on the 5' RACE reads and lists one entry per CDR3 protein. The profile covers hundreds of thousands of distinct CDR3 sequences, with about a sixth appearing a single time and more than 10% taken by the ten largest. The material sequenced was PBMCs or a T cell subset sorted from them (not recorded which). The receptor source for this set is an adult woman who had mild COVID-19 (a few samples of this study predate the infection). Cell type and time point are not known. CDR3s include the opening cysteine and the closing phenylalanine or tryptophan. The D gene is left open where the match is weak. Where a row states a size, it is once, few, many or the class of an expanded clone; other rows omit it.

D gene | J gene | V gene | clone size | CDR3 DNA | CDR3 protein
TRBD2 | TRBJ2-1 | TRBV5-1 | - | TGCGCCAGCAGCTTGGTTCCTAGCGGGAGGGCCTACAATGAGCAGTTCTTC | CASSLVPSGRAYNEQFF
TRBD1 | TRBJ2-2 | TRBV9 | - | TGTGCCAGCAGCGCCCGACAGGGGACCCCCGGGGAGCTGTTTTTT | CASSARQGTPGELFF
- | TRBJ2-7 | TRBV4-3 | - | TGCGCCAGCAGCCAAGAAGAGCGCTACGAGCAGTACTTC | CASSQEERYEQYF
TRBD1 | TRBJ1-6 | TRBV15 | many | TGTGCCACCAGCAGGAGGGGACAGTCTAATTCACCCCTCCACTTT | CATSRRGQSNSPLHF
TRBD1 | TRBJ2-7 | TRBV7-8 | few | TGTGCCAGCAGCTGGACAGGGCCTAGCTCCTACGAGCAGTACTTC | CASSWTGPSSYEQYF
- | TRBJ2-2 | TRBV24-1 | few | TGTGCCACCAGCGTTAGACAGCCCTGGAGGGGGGAGCTGTTTTTT | CATSVRQPWRGELFF
TRBD2 | TRBJ2-3 | TRBV20-1 | few | TGCAGTGCTAGGGGGGGGATAGATACGCAGTATTTT | CSARGGIDTQYF
TRBD1 | TRBJ2-1 | TRBV14 | few | TGTGCCAGCAGCCAACTTAGGACAGGGGGCACGAGCGGGCTCTACAATGAGCAGTTCTTC | CASSQLRTGGTSGLYNEQFF
- | TRBJ1-6 | TRBV9 | - | TGTGCCAGCAGCCCCCATTTGCCCCTCCACTTT | CASSPHLPLHF
- | TRBJ1-2 | TRBV24-1 | few | TGTGCCACCAGTCCCGGCAGGCTCCGTGGGGGCTACACCTTC | CATSPGRLRGGYTF
- | TRBJ1-2 | TRBV5-1 | - | TGCGCCAGCAGTCCCGCAGGGGACAACTATGGCTACACCTTC | CASSPAGDNYGYTF
- | TRBJ1-1 | TRBV2 | - | TGTGCCAGGACAGTGGGATTGAACACTGAAGCTTTCTTT | CARTVGLNTEAFF
- | TRBJ2-1 | TRBV4-2 | few | TGTGCCAGCAGCCAAGAAGTAACTGGTTTTGGTGAGCAGTTCTTC | CASSQEVTGFGEQFF
- | TRBJ1-5 | TRBV5-5 | - | TGTGCCAGCAGCCCCCGCCCGGGCAATCAGCCCCAGCATTTT | CASSPRPGNQPQHF
TRBD2 | TRBJ2-1 | TRBV24-1 | - | TGTGCCACCAGTGATTTGGGCGGGAGAGACAATGAGCAGTTCTTC | CATSDLGGRDNEQFF
- | TRBJ1-5 | TRBV12-3/TRBV12-4 | few | TGTGCCAGCAGTTTCGCCGTCGGAGGGGTTCAGCCCCAGCATTTT | CASSFAVGGVQPQHF
- | TRBJ2-3 | TRBV4-3 | few | TGCGCCAGCAGCCAGAGTAACACAGATACGCAGTATTTT | CASSQSNTDTQYF
- | TRBJ2-3 | TRBV25-1 | few | TGTGCCAGCAGTAAAAGGATGCCCACAGATACGCAGTATTTT | CASSKRMPTDTQYF
TRBD2 | TRBJ2-1 | TRBV11-2 | few | TGTGCCAGCAGCCCACCGGGACTAGCGGGCAATGAGCAGTTCTTC | CASSPPGLAGNEQFF
- | TRBJ2-7 | TRBV19 | many | TGTGCCAGTAGCCTCAGGGCCACCTCCTACGAGCAGTACTTC | CASSLRATSYEQYF
TRBD2 | TRBJ2-1 | TRBV4-1 | few | TGCGCCAGCAGCCAAGTACGGACTAGCGTGTACAATGAGCAGTTCTTC | CASSQVRTSVYNEQFF
- | TRBJ1-2 | TRBV3-1 | few | TGTGCCAGCAGCCAAGAGGGAAAGAGATTCGGGGGCTACACCTTC | CASSQEGKRFGGYTF
- | TRBJ1-2 | TRBV4-1 | few | TGCGCCAGCAGCCAGAACCGGAGGGAGGGCTACACCTTC | CASSQNRREGYTF
- | TRBJ2-2 | TRBV5-1 | - | TGCGCCAGCAGAGGGGGGTCCGGGGAGCTGTTTTTT | CASRGGSGELFF
TRBD2 | TRBJ2-3 | TRBV19 | few | TGTGCCAGTAGTATAGTAGGTGCGGGAGTGCAAGATACGCAGTATTTT | CASSIVGAGVQDTQYF
- | TRBJ2-2 | TRBV6-5 | - | TGTGCCAGCAGTTGGCTGAGGGGGGCCTCCGGGGAGCTGTTTTTT | CASSWLRGASGELFF
- | TRBJ2-5 | TRBV7-6 | - | TGTGCCAGCAGCCAAGGGGCCAGAGGACAAGAGACCCAGTACTTC | CASSQGARGQETQYF
- | TRBJ1-2 | TRBV5-1 | few | TGCGCCAGCCGGGCCTTAGGGTCTAACTATGGCTACACCTTC | CASRALGSNYGYTF
- | TRBJ2-5 | TRBV5-1 | - | TGCGCCAGCAGCTTACCGGGGACGGGTGAGACCCAGTACTTC | CASSLPGTGETQYF
- | TRBJ1-5 | TRBV7-2 | - | TGTGCCAGCAGCTCCGCGTACCAGGGATATCAGCCCCAGCATTTT | CASSSAYQGYQPQHF
TRBD2 | TRBJ2-1 | TRBV24-1 | - | TGTGCCACCAGTTCGTACTCGGGAGGAGAGCAGTTCTTC | CATSSYSGGEQFF
- | TRBJ2-5 | TRBV7-8 | few | TGTGCCAGCAGCTCCTACGTCGGACCAATTTCAGAGACCCAGTACTTC | CASSSYVGPISETQYF